This T cell receptor (beta chain) was documented in a study of Graves' ophthalmopathy and Graves' hyperthyroidism. Study-wide context: Stable hyperthyroidism was defined by absence of ophthalmopathy within 18 months of follow-up.

CDR3 size: 13 residues. V shed 0 bases and J 8 bases; nucleotides not matched to a gene: 4. Germline V gene data show CDR1 as SGHRS and CDR2 as YFSETQ. This clonotype was seen repeatedly, ten times or more. Antigen specificity is unknown. From RNA, the CDR3 regions of TCR beta chains were amplified and sequenced. The first round was an RT-PCR with HTBI primers, and the second round was a multiplex PCR. TCRdb called the multiplex PCR reads again in MiXCR, with one record for every CDR3 protein. This sample yields roughly 1.1 million distinct CDR3 sequences, of which roughly 35% are seen a single time; around 10% belongs to the top ten. Study-wide results and caveats: A model built from 13 signatures distinguished ophthalmopathy from stable hyperthyroidism with about 90% sensitivity and approximately 81% specificity. Most expanded clonotypes from thyroid (those above 0.001 frequency) were also found in blood. The model's prediction of ophthalmopathy progression had approximately 71% sensitivity and 72% to 85% specificity.

This receptor was obtained from an adult man with Graves' hyperthyroidism. Sequences were obtained from peripheral blood or thyroid tissue (not recorded which). The genes are TRBV5-1 and TRBJ1-2, with 7 bases aligning to TRBD1. CDR3 sequence: CASSLDQGDGYTF. For the CDR3, the DNA is TGCGCCAGCAGCTTGGACCAGGGGGACGGCTACACCTTC.